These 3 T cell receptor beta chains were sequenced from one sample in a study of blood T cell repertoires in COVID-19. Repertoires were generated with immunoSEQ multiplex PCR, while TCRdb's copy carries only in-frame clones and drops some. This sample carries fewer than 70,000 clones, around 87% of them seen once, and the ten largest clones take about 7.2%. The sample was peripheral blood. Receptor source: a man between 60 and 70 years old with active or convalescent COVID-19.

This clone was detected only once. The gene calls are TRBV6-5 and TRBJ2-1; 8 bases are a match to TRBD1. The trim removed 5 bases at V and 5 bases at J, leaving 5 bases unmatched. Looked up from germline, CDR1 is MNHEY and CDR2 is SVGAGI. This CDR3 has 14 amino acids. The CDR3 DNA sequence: TGTGCCAGCAGTCCCAGGGGGCTGAACAATGAGCAGTTCTTC. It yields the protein CASSPRGLNNEQFF.

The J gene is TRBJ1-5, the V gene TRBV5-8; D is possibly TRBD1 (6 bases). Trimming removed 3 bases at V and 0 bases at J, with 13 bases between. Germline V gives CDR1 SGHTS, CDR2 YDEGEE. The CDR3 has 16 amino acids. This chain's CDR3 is CASSSGHLNSNQPQHF. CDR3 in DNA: TGTGCCAGCAGCTCGGGACATCTTAATAGCAATCAGCCCCAGCATTTT.

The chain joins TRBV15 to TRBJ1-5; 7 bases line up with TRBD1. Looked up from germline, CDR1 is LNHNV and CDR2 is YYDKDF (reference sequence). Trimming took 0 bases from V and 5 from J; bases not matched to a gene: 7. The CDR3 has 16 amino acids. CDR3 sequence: CATSRDNRGVYQPQHF. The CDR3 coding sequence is TGTGCCACCAGCAGAGATAACAGGGGCGTTTATCAGCCCCAGCATTTT.